These 5 T cell receptor beta chains were sequenced from one sample in a study of molecular identifiers for immune sequencing clone quantification. TCRdb reanalysed the PCR reads using MiXCR and keeps one entry per CDR3 protein. The sample contains fewer than 350,000 distinct CDR3 sequences, 20% to 25% of which appear only once. The sample was naive CD8+ T cells from blood, with Jurkat cell RNA spiked in. Noted subset: FACS-sorted CD8+CD4-CCR7+CD45RA+ naive T cells. The origin of the receptors is a human donor in good health. Some libraries in this study had Jurkat cell RNA spiked in.

Comments on this clonotype: This clone may be a read error of a much larger clone one base away. The rearrangement uses TRBV14 and TRBJ1-2, with D unclear. Germline values: CDR1 SGHDN, CDR2 FVKESK. The CDR3 runs to 15 residues. The DNA for the CDR3 is TGTGCCAGCAGTGATACCAATGTAGGCAGATATGGCTTCACCTTC. This gives the protein CASSDTNVGRYGFTF.

This clonotype occurred many times. This chain joins TRBV6-5 and TRBJ2-1, with TRBD2 identical over 7 bases. The CDR3 consists of 17 residues. The junction had 9 bases not matched to a gene; V was cut back by 2 bases and J by 2 bases. CDR1 MNHEY and CDR2 SVGAGI come from the germline V gene. In DNA form, the CDR3 reads TGTGCCAGCAGTTACGGGTTAGGGAGGGTCGCCTACAATGAGCAGTTCTTC. Its translation is CASSYGLGRVAYNEQFF.

This clonotype was counted at least ten times. The V gene is TRBV7-9, the J gene TRBJ2-3; 8 bases map to TRBD2. J was trimmed by 2 bases and V by 5 bases; bases with no gene match: 6. There are 15 residues in the CDR3. Germline V gene data show CDR1 as SEHNR and CDR2 as FQNEAQ (reference sequence). CDR3 amino acids: CASSPLGGVTDTQYF. The CDR3 DNA reads TGTGCCAGCAGCCCCCTCGGGGGGGTCACAGATACGCAGTATTTT. Full variable domain (rest looked up from reference TRBV7-9 and TRBJ2-3): DTGVSQNPRHKITKRGQNVTFRCDPISEHNRLYWYRQTLGQGPEFLTYFQNEAQLEKSRLLSDRFSAERPKGSFSTLEIQRTEQGDSAMYLCASSPLGGVTDTQYFGPGTRLTVL.

This clonotype was picked up a small number of times. The gene calls are TRBV7-9 and TRBJ2-7; the D is unclear. The CDR3 is 15 amino acids. Germline CDR1 is SEHNR and CDR2 is FQNEAQ (reference sequence). V lost 0 bases, J lost 0 bases, and 9 bases lay in between. CDR3 residues: CASSLAIGDSYEQYF. The CDR3 nucleotides are TGTGCCAGCAGCTTAGCAATTGGGGACTCCTACGAGCAGTACTTC.

Worth noting for this clonotype: One base away lies a much larger clone, so this may be a sequencing read error. The chain is built from TRBV6-2 or TRBV6-3 and TRBJ2-5; D might be TRBD2 (5 bases). The CDR3 covers 14 residues. V dropped 1 base and J dropped 5 bases, with 11 bases sitting between them. The germline V gene encodes CDR1 MNHEY and CDR2 SVGEGT. The CDR3 nucleotides read TGTGCCAGCAGTTACTTCGGAGGCGGGGAGACCCAGTACTTC. Translated: CASSYFGGGETQYF.